Listed here is a single TCR beta chain. The CDR3 runs to 14 residues. V was clipped by 0 bases and J by 2 bases; unmatched bases: 1. Germline V gene sequence: CDR1 SGHRS, CDR2 YFSETQ. These data come from a study of blood T cell repertoires in COVID-19. Turning to the study itself: Material from acute and convalescent COVID-19 was sourced from the United States, Italy and Spain.

TCRdb keeps only in-frame clones here, not all; method: immunoSEQ multiplex PCR. The table records some 150,000 clones, under 90% of them present only once. This rearrangement joins TRBV5-1 to TRBJ2-7, with 8 bases aligning to TRBD1. The sequenced sample consisted of peripheral blood. This receptor was taken from a woman over 75 in a cohort sampled during active or convalescent COVID-19. The CDR3 protein is CASSLEQGAYEQYV. The CDR3 nucleotides are TGCGCCAGCAGCTTGGAACAGGGGGCCTACGAGCAGTACGTC.